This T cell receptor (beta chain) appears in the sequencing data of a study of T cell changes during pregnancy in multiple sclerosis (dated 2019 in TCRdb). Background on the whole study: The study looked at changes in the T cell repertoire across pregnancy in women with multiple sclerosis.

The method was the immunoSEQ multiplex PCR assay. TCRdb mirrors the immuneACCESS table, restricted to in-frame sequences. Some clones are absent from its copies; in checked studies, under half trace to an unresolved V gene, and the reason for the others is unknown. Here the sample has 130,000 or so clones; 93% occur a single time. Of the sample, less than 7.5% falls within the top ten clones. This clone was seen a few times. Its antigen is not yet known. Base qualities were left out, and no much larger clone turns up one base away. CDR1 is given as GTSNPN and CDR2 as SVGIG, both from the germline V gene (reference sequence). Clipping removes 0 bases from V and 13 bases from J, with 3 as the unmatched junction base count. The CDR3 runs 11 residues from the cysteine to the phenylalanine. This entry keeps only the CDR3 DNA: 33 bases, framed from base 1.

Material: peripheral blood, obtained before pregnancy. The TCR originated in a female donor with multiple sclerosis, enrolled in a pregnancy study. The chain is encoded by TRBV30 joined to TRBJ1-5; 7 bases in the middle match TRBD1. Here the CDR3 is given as CAWSVGTEQHF. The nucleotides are TGTGCCTGGAGTGTAGGGACAGAGCAGCATTTT.